The clone carrying this T cell receptor (beta chain) appeared once. This specimen comes from a study of control samples from healthy donors and cancer patients. Here immunoSEQ multiplex PCR was the method, and the copy in TCRdb shows in-frame clones only, minus some. The sample lists approximately 160,000 clones; just under 95% were seen once. With 8 bases clipped from V and 7 bases from J, the junction kept 7 bases outside the gene matches. The CDR3 runs to 13 residues. From germline, CDR1 is ENHRY and CDR2 SYGVKD. The sample was blood. The clonotype originates from an older woman in good health. The V call is TRBV10-3, the J call TRBJ1-5, with TRBD1 matching 8 bases. CDR3 residues: CAIGQGLGQPQHF. CDR3 DNA sequence: TGTGCCATCGGACAGGGCCTGGGGCAGCCCCAGCATTTT.